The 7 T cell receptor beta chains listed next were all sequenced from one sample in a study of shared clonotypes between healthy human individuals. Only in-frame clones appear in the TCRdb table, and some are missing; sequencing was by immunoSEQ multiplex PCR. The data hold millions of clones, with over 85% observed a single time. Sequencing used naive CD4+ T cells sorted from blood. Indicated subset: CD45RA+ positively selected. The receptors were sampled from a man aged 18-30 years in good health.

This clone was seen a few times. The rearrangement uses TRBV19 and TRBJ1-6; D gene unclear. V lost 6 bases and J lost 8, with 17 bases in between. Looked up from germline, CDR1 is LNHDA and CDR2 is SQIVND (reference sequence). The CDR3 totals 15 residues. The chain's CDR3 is CASSTYVGQDSPLHF. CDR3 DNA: TGTGCCAGTAGCACCTACGTTGGGCAGGATTCACCCCTCCACTTT.

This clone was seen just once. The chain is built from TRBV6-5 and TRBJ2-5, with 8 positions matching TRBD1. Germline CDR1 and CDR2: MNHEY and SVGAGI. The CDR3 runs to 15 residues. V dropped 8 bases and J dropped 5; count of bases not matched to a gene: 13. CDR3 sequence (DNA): TGTGCCAGCGGGACAGGCGGAAGGACTGGGGAGACCCAGTACTTC. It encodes CASGTGGRTGETQYF.

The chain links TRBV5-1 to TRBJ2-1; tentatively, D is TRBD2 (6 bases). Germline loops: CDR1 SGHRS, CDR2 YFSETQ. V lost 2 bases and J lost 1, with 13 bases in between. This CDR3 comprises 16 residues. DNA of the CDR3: TGCGCCAGCAGCTTCGTCGGGAGTAAATCCTACAATGAGCAGTTCTTC. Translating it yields CASSFVGSKSYNEQFF.

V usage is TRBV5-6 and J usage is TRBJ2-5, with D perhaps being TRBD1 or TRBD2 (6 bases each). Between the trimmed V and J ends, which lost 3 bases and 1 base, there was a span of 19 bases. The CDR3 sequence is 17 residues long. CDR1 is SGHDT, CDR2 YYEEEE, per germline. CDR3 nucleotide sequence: TGTGCCAGCAGCTCCGCTGGAGGGGGAGGTGTCCAAGAGACCCAGTACTTC. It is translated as CASSSAGGGGVQETQYF.

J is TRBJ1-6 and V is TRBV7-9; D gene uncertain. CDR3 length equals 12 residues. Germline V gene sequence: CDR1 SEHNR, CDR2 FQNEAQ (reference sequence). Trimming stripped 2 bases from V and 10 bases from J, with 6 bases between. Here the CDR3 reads CASSLKTSPLHF. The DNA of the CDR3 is TGTGCCAGCAGCTTAAAAACCTCACCCCTCCACTTT.

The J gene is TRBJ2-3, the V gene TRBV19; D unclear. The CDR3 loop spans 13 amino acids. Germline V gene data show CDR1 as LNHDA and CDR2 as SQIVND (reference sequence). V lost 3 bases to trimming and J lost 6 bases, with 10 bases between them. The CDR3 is CASSMGREDTQYF. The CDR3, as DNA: TGTGCCAGTAGTATGGGTCGAGAGGATACGCAGTATTTT. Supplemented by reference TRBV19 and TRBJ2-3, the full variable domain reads DGGITQSPKYLFRKEGQNVTLSCEQNLNHDAMYWYRQDPGQGLRLIYYSQIVNDFQKGDIAEGYSVSREKKESFPLTVTSAQKNPTAFYLCASSMGREDTQYFGPGTRLTVL.

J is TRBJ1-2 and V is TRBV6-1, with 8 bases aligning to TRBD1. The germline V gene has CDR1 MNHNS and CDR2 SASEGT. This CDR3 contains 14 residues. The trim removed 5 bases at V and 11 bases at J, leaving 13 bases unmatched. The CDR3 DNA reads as TGTGCCAGCAGTTCAGGGGGCGGGACCCTGCGTTACACCTTC. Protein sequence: CASSSGGGTLRYTF.